This passage covers 27 T cell receptor beta chains from one sample sequenced in a study of cytomegalovirus exposure and HLA in healthy donors. PCR amplification relied on 60 Vbeta primers (plus 13 Jbeta primers). Profiling relied on immunoSEQ multiplex PCR, and the TCRdb table lists in-frame clones only, not all of them. The sample has around 150,000 clones, around two thirds seen once. The specimen was PBMCs. These TCRs come from a man younger than 40 in good health and CMV-seropositive.

The chain has TRBV4-1 and TRBJ2-3; 13 bases are shared with TRBD2. CDR1 and CDR2 (germline): MGHRA, YSYEKL. This CDR3 is built from 16 residues. Trimming at V came to 4 bases and at J to 3 bases, leaving 4 bases not matched to a gene. The CDR3 sequence is CASSPEGLAGTDTQYF. The CDR3 DNA reads as TGCGCCAGCAGCCCCGAGGGACTAGCGGGAACAGATACGCAGTATTTT.

This chain uses TRBV6-5 with TRBJ2-1; tentative D call: TRBD1 (5 bases). Germline CDR1 and CDR2: MNHEY and SVGAGI. With 0 bases removed from V and 1 base from J, the gap between germline ends came to 7 bases. This CDR3 is built from 15 residues. CDR3 loop: CASSYSGVSYNEQFF. Here the CDR3 DNA reads TGTGCCAGCAGTTACTCAGGGGTTTCCTACAATGAGCAGTTCTTC.

The chain has TRBV28 and TRBJ2-7; tentatively, D is TRBD2 (5 bases). The V end was cut by 7 bases, the J end by 0 bases, with 7 bases between. Per germline, CDR1 MDHEN and CDR2 SYDVKM. The CDR3 is 12 amino acids. CDR3 loop: CASNGDSYEQYF. Here the CDR3 DNA reads TGTGCCAGCAACGGGGACTCCTACGAGCAGTACTTC.

The gene calls are TRBV30 and TRBJ1-5; D uncertain. V was clipped by 3 bases and J by 4 bases, with 10 bases between them. CDR3 length: 13 residues. Germline V CDR1 and CDR2: GTSNPN, SVGIG (reference sequence). CDR3 in amino acids: CAWSVSLNQPQHF. CDR3 bases: TGTGCCTGGAGCGTGAGTCTAAATCAGCCCCAGCATTTT.

The rearrangement joins TRBV7-9 to TRBJ2-3; possibly TRBD2 for D (5 bases). CDR1 and CDR2 from the germline V gene are SEHNR and FQNEAQ (reference sequence). The length of the CDR3 is 16 residues. The V end lost 0 bases, the J end lost 6 bases, and 16 bases lay between the germline ends. The CDR3 coding sequence is TGTGCCAGCAGCTTAGCGACCCAGTCGTGGAGGGATACGCAGTATTTT. Its translation: CASSLATQSWRDTQYF.

J is TRBJ2-7 and V is TRBV10-3; 7 bases line up with TRBD2. Germline CDR1 ENHRY, CDR2 SYGVKD. This CDR3 contains 16 residues. J lost 2 bases, V lost 0 bases, and 7 bases had no gene match. The CDR3 coding sequence is TGTGCCATCAGTGAGTCAGTGGCTAGCGGAGCCTACGAGCAGTACTTC. It is translated as CAISESVASGAYEQYF.

The rearrangement links TRBV7-9 to TRBJ1-5, with D perhaps TRBD1 (5 bases). The CDR3 consists of 15 residues. Germline assignment: CDR1 SEHNR and CDR2 FQNEAQ (reference sequence). With 1 base removed from V and 9 bases from J, the gap between germline ends came to 16 bases. The CDR3 sequence: CASSLGVGQKSPQHF. CDR3 in DNA: TGTGCCAGCAGCTTAGGGGTGGGGCAGAAGTCGCCCCAGCATTTT.

This rearrangement joins TRBV10-1 to TRBJ2-7, with 9 bases identical to TRBD2. Germline values: CDR1 WNHNN, CDR2 SYGVQD (reference sequence). The CDR3 extends over 14 amino acids. CDR3 coding DNA: TGCGTCTGGCGGGGGGGCGGATCTTTTGGCGAGCAGTACTTC. Protein: CVWRGGGSFGEQYF.

The chain recombines TRBV27 with TRBJ1-5; 7 nucleotides line up with TRBD1. Germline trimming cut 6 bases from V and 5 bases from J; bases unmatched to any gene: 10. Germline lookup yields CDR1 MNHEY and CDR2 SMNVEV (reference sequence). The CDR3 consists of 15 residues. CDR3 residues: CASSPRGTDDQPQHF. The CDR3 DNA is TGTGCCAGCAGCCCTCGGGGGACAGACGATCAGCCCCAGCATTTT.

The chain links TRBV7-3 to TRBJ2-3; 7 bases align to TRBD1. V lost 0 bases, J lost 2 bases, and 8 bases stayed unmatched. In germline, CDR1 is SGHTA, CDR2 FQGTGA. The CDR3 sequence is 17 residues long. This CDR3 reads CASSLTVRTGSTDTQYF. Written as DNA, the CDR3 is TGTGCCAGCAGCTTAACTGTTCGGACAGGATCCACAGATACGCAGTATTTT.

This clone was counted a single time. At one boundary the junction diverges from the germline segment, which might be a read error. This chain uses TRBV30 with TRBJ2-1; D possibly corresponds to TRBD2 (5 bases). This CDR3 comprises 12 residues. Germline CDR1 reads GTSNPN; CDR2 reads SVGIG (reference sequence). The CDR3 sequence is CAWSVDGNGQFF. For the CDR3, the DNA is TGTGCCTGGAGTGTTGACGGGAATGGGCAGTTCTTC.

The DNA for the CDR3 is TGTGCCAGCAGTATGACTAGCGGGAGATCCGAGCAGTACTTC. Its translation is CASSMTSGRSEQYF. This chain connects TRBV6-1 to TRBJ2-7; 12 positions agree with TRBD2. This CDR3 region has 14 residues. V lost 5 bases to trimming and J lost 6 bases; unmatched junction nucleotides: 5. Germline loops: CDR1 MNHNS, CDR2 SASEGT.

This clone was counted once. This rearrangement joins TRBV19 to TRBJ1-1; 8 bases match TRBD1. The CDR3 has 15 residues. Per the germline V gene, CDR1 is LNHDA and CDR2 is SQIVND (reference sequence). Trimming at V came to 5 bases and at J to 3 bases, leaving 8 bases not matched to a gene. This CDR3 reads CASSATGGSDTEAFF. CDR3 DNA sequence: TGTGCCAGTAGTGCAACAGGGGGGAGCGACACTGAAGCTTTCTTT.

The chain is built from TRBV18 and TRBJ2-1, with TRBD2 matching 8 bases. CDR1 and CDR2 (germline): KGHSH, LQKENI. J was trimmed by 5 bases and V by 6 bases; bases with no gene match: 6. The CDR3 sequence is 14 residues long. The CDR3 DNA reads TGTGCCAGCTCCCCGGGAGGGCCCAACAATGAGCAGTTCTTC. Residues: CASSPGGPNNEQFF.

This clone was detected only a few times. The CDR3 here is CASSLANGLAELQETQYF. CDR3 DNA: TGTGCCAGCAGCTTGGCCAATGGACTAGCGGAGCTCCAAGAGACCCAGTACTTC. The chain recombines TRBV5-4 with TRBJ2-5, with 10 bases lining up with TRBD2. V gave up 0 bases and J gave up 1 base; unmatched junction bases: 9. Looked up from germline, CDR1 is SGHNT and CDR2 is YYREEE (reference sequence). The CDR3 covers 18 residues.

This chain connects TRBV28 to TRBJ2-1, with 10 nucleotides matching TRBD2. Trimming removed 8 bases from V and 7 bases from J; junction bases left unmatched: 11. The germline V gene has CDR1 MDHEN and CDR2 SYDVKM. This CDR3 is 15 amino acids long. The CDR3 reads CASGITAGGLNEQFF. In nucleotides, the CDR3 is TGTGCCAGCGGTATTACAGCGGGAGGGCTTAATGAGCAGTTCTTC.

This clone was observed a few times. The chain is built from TRBV30 and TRBJ2-7; TRBD2 matches 15 bases. Unmatched junction bases numbered 8, after V lost 4 bases and J lost 7 bases. Germline CDR1 reads GTSNPN; CDR2 reads SVGIG (reference sequence). The CDR3 has 15 amino acids. DNA of the CDR3: TGTGCCTGGAATAAAGGACTAGCGGGAGGGGGGGAGCAGTACTTC. It specifies CAWNKGLAGGGEQYF.

V usage is TRBV5-4 and J usage is TRBJ2-7, with 12 bases identical to TRBD2. V lost 4 bases to trimming and J lost 7 bases; unmatched junction nucleotides: 12. Germline-derived CDR1 and CDR2 are SGHNT and YYREEE (reference sequence). This CDR3 is built from 16 residues. The CDR3 DNA sequence: TGTGCCAGCAGCCTCTGGACTAGCGGGAAACAGAGGGAGCAGTACTTC. It translates to CASSLWTSGKQREQYF.

This clone was observed a handful of times. This chain uses TRBV28 with TRBJ2-7; 8 bases fit TRBD1. CDR3 length: 14 amino acids. V lost 2 bases to trimming and J lost 3 bases; unmatched junction nucleotides: 3. Germline V gene lookup returns CDR1 MDHEN and CDR2 SYDVKM. CDR3: CASSLRQGSYEQYF. CDR3 nucleotide sequence: TGTGCCAGCAGTTTAAGACAGGGGAGCTACGAGCAGTACTTC.

In the case of this clone: At one boundary the junction diverges from the germline segment, which might be a read error. The chain uses TRBV7-7 and TRBJ2-5; possible D gene TRBD1, 6 bases. Per germline, CDR1 SSHAT and CDR2 FNYEAQ (reference sequence). The CDR3 loop spans 12 amino acids. The CDR3 spells CASSPQGETQYF. As DNA, the CDR3 is TGTGCTAGCAGTCCGCAGGGGGAGACCCAGTACTTC.

The genes are TRBV13 and TRBJ2-7; 14 positions match TRBD2. The J segment lost 3 bases and the V segment lost 7 bases, leaving 5 bases of the junction unmatched. Germline V CDR1 and CDR2: PRHDT, FYEKMQ (reference sequence). This CDR3 contains 15 residues. CDR3 coding DNA: TGTGCCAGCACCTACGGACTAGCGGGAGGCTACGAGCAGTACTTC. This translates into CASTYGLAGGYEQYF.

This clone was detected a few times. The DNA for the CDR3 is TGTGCCAGTGCCATAGCACCCACAGATACGCAGTATTTT. It codes for CASAIAPTDTQYF. The chain carries TRBV19 and TRBJ2-3; D is unclear. Germline CDR1 and CDR2: LNHDA and SQIVND (reference sequence). CDR3 length equals 13 residues. Between the trimmed V and J ends, which lost 8 bases and 2 bases, there was a span of 11 bases.

V gene TRBV7-2 combines with J gene TRBJ2-7, with a weak D call TRBD1 (5 bases). The germline V and J ends were trimmed by 2 bases and 2 bases, with 10 bases remaining between them. CDR1 is SGHTA and CDR2 is FQGNSA in the germline V gene. The CDR3 runs 14 residues. The chain's CDR3 is CASSLQGAAYEQYF. The CDR3 DNA reads TGTGCCAGCAGCTTACAAGGGGCCGCCTACGAGCAGTACTTC.

In this sample, this clone turned up a few times. J is TRBJ2-7 and V is TRBV28, with TRBD1 matching 7 bases. CDR3 length: 15 residues. CDR1 is MDHEN and CDR2 is SYDVKM in the germline V gene. Trimming cost V 5 bases and J 3 bases; bases outside gene matches: 10. The CDR3, as DNA: TGTGCCAGCAGTCCCGGGACAGCGACCTACTACGAGCAGTACTTC. Protein product: CASSPGTATYYEQYF.

This clone was found once. The chain employs TRBV11-3 and TRBJ2-7; no firm D call. The germline V and J ends were trimmed by 2 bases and 3 bases, with 8 bases remaining between them. This CDR3 comprises 13 residues. Germline assignment: CDR1 SGHNT and CDR2 YENEEA. The CDR3 sequence is CASSLPQLYEQYF. CDR3 DNA: TGTGCCAGCAGCTTACCCCAACTCTACGAGCAGTACTTC.

V usage is TRBV27 and J usage is TRBJ2-7, with D possibly being TRBD2 (5 bases). CDR1 and CDR2 from the germline V gene are MNHEY and SMNVEV (reference sequence). The V end was cut by 5 bases, the J end by 3 bases, with 17 bases between. CDR3 size: 15 residues. Here the CDR3 DNA reads TGTGCCAGCAGTGGAGGACTCGTCGACCTCTACGAGCAGTACTTC. Translating it yields CASSGGLVDLYEQYF.

V gene TRBV25-1 combines with J gene TRBJ1-4; D not resolved. Between the trimmed V and J ends, which lost 2 bases and 5 bases, there was a span of 12 bases. The CDR3 is 15 residues long. In germline, CDR1 is MGHDK, CDR2 SYGVNS. The CDR3 coding sequence is TGTGCCAGCAGTGAAGATCGGGATTTGAATGAAAAACTGTTTTTT. Its protein is CASSEDRDLNEKLFF.